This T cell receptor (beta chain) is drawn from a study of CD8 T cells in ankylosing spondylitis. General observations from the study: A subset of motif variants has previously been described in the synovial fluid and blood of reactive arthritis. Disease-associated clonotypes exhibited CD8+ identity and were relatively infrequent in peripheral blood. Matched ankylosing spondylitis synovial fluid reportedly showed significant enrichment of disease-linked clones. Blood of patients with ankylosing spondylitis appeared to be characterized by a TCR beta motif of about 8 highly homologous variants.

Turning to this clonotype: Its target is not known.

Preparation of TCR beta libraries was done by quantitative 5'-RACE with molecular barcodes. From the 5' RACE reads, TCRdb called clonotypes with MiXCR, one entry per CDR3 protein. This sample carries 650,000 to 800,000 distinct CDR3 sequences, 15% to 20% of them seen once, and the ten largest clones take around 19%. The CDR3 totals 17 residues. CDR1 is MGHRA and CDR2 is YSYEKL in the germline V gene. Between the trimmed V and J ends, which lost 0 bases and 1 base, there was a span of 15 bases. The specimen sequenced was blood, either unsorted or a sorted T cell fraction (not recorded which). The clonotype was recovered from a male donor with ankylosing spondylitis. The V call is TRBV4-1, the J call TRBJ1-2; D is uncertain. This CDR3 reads CASSQDLETTVNYGYTF. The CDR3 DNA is TGCGCCAGCAGCCAAGATCTGGAGACGACCGTTAACTATGGCTACACCTTC.